One TCR beta chain is described in this entry. It lacks a known antigen. A much larger clone differs by one base, so this may be a read error. The conserved final phenylalanine or tryptophan is absent from the CDR3, which likely points to a read error. The ophthalmopathy patients had moderately to severely active disease, with a Clinical Activity Score of 3 or higher, a NOSPECS grade of 4 or higher, and a disease duration of less than 3 months. Patients with other autoimmune diseases, uncontrolled infections, pregnancy or lactation were excluded. Clinical symptoms, serum thyroxine, TRAb, thyroid ultrasound and orbital computed tomography formed the basis of the diagnosis. PBMCs were isolated from about 10 ml of fresh peripheral blood by Ficoll-Paque density gradient centrifugation. Total RNA was extracted using Trizol reagent, and RNA quality was checked on an Agilent 2100 Bioanalyzer. These data originate in a study of Graves' ophthalmopathy and Graves' hyperthyroidism (dated by TCRdb to between 2017 and 2018). As for the study more broadly: Peripheral blood was collected at initial diagnosis, prior to any treatment. To tell Graves' ophthalmopathy apart from Graves' hyperthyroidism, and to predict which patients would progress to ophthalmopathy, the study relied on TCR beta repertoire signatures. In total, 120 to 150 blood samples were TCR-sequenced: some 40 ophthalmopathy, about 75 hyperthyroidism and about 17 hyperthyroidism-to-ophthalmopathy patients. To explore V-J signatures that distinguish ophthalmopathy from hyperthyroidism, a discovery set of around 100 patients was enrolled, made up of some 41 with ophthalmopathy and roughly 57 with stable hyperthyroidism. An independent validation cohort was composed of some 19 hyperthyroidism patients and around 16 patients who later progressed from hyperthyroidism to ophthalmopathy. In a handful of hyperthyroidism patients, the T-cell repertoire of thyroid tissue was compared with the T-cell repertoire of blood. Once sampling was done, hyperthyroidism patients were given methimazole at a starting dose of 30 mg daily, while ophthalmopathy patients were given high-dose intravenous methylprednisolone.

The paper as a whole reports these results and caveats: Sample size was not predetermined statistically, and investigators were not blinded to group allocation. In cross-validation, the 13-signature model distinguished ophthalmopathy from stable hyperthyroidism with nearly 90% sensitivity and 81.08% specificity, and in the test set the corresponding values were roughly 80% and 76%. Among expanded thyroid clonotypes with frequency above 0.001, most also showed up in blood, which suggests that blood repertoires may reflect the thyroid immune response. In validation, the model predicted ophthalmopathy progression with nearly 71% sensitivity and about 77% specificity; approximately 12 predicted patients were CT-confirmed with GO in a median of approximately 6.5 months.

Unmatched junction bases come to 7, with V trimmed by 1 base and J by 4 bases. Per the germline V gene, SGHTA is the CDR1 and FQGNSA is the CDR2. The CDR3 adds up to 16 amino acids, both ends counted. Just CDR3 DNA is preserved here, 48 bases in frame from base 1. For repertoire sequencing, the TCR beta CDR3 regions were amplified from RNA transcripts. The first round of RT-PCR was done with HTBI primers and the Qiagen OneStep RT-PCR kit, and was followed by a second round of multiplex PCR, then size selection and purification. Libraries were sequenced on an Illumina HiSeq2000 using paired-end 100 bp reads. The paper's data handling went like this. Reads were processed with SOAPnuke, discarding reads with adapters, uncalled bases, mean Phred below 15, or no exact constant-primer or identifier match. High-quality paired reads were merged with COPE v1.2.5. Clonotypes were defined as unique nucleotide sequences and were aligned to IMGT TRB V, D and J references using MiTCR v1.1. Only V-J combinations with frequency above 0.0001 were analysed, covering over 99% of repertoires. For each V-J combination, a TCR clonal expansion and chaos score was defined as the ratio of F50 clonal expansion to chaos observed in the TCRdist matrix. Welch's t-statistics and random forest were used to reduce features to approximately 13 V-J combinations, which were fed into a naive Bayes classifier. The similarity between thyroid and blood repertoires was quantified using the Morisita-Horn index. TCRdb redid the processing of the public reads, applying fastp at Q25 and MiXCR, and retained in-frame beta chains. Every CDR3 protein is listed once, alongside the most common genes and DNA of its rows. The V and J calls shown here were made by TCRdb, not taken from the authors' results. The sample profile shows hundreds of thousands of distinct CDR3 sequences; over 40% of them were found once. In total, the top ten clones hold about 3.3% of the sample.

The sequence is built from TRBV7-2 and TRBJ1-1, with 9 bases aligning to TRBD1. This receptor was taken from an adult man with Graves' ophthalmopathy. Sequencing was performed on peripheral blood. The DNA sequence reads TGTGCCAGCAGCTTAGGTGAACAGGGGGCGGTCACTGAAGCTTTCGTT. It is translated as CASSLGEQGAVTEAFV.